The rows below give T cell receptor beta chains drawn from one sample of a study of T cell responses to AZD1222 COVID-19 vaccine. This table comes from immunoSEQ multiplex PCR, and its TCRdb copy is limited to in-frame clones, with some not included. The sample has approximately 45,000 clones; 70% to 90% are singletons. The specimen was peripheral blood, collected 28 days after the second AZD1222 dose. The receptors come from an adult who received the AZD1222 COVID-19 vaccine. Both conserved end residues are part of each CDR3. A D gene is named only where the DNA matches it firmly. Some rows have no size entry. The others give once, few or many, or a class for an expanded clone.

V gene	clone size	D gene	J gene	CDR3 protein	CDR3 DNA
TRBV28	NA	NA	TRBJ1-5	CASSSLDLGQPQHF	TGTGCCAGCAGTTCTTTAGACTTGGGGCAGCCCCAGCATTTT
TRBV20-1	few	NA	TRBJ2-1	CSARAVNEQFF	TGCAGTGCTAGAGCTGTAAATGAGCAGTTCTTC
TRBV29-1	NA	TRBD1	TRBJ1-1	CSATGGSTEAFF	TGCAGCGCCACAGGGGGGAGCACTGAAGCTTTCTTT
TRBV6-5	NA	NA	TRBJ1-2	CASSYILDSYPGGYTF	TGTGCCAGCAGTTACATCTTGGACTCCTACCCGGGAGGCTACACCTTC
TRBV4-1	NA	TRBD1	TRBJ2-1	CASSTDRGNEQFF	TGCGCCAGCAGCACGGACAGGGGGAATGAGCAGTTCTTC
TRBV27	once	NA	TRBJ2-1	CASRQIGPLAGEQFF	TGTGCCAGCAGGCAAATCGGGCCCCTCGCAGGTGAGCAGTTCTTC
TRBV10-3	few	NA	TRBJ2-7	CAISEFAGAEEQYF	TGTGCCATCAGTGAGTTCGCAGGCGCTGAAGAGCAGTACTTC
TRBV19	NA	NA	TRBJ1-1	CATGEGIGTEAFF	TGTGCCACAGGGGAGGGGATAGGGACTGAAGCTTTCTTT
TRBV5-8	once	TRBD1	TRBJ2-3	CASSSDGGTGSTDTQYF	TGTGCCAGCAGCTCTGATGGGGGGACAGGAAGCACAGATACGCAGTATTTT
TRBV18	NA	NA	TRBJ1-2	CASSPRGKEYTF	TGTGCCAGCTCACCAAGAGGCAAAGAATACACCTTC
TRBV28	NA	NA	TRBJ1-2	CASSLWEEPNYGYTF	TGTGCCAGCAGTTTATGGGAGGAGCCTAACTATGGCTACACCTTC
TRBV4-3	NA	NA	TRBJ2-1	CASSQEWRGSYNEQFF	TGCGCCAGCAGCCAAGAGTGGCGGGGCTCCTACAATGAGCAGTTCTTC
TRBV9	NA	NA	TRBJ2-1	CASSDRDIYNEQFF	TGTGCCAGCAGCGACCGGGACATATACAATGAGCAGTTCTTC
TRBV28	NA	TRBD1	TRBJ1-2	CASSTPDRGYTF	TGTGCCAGCAGTACCCCGGACAGGGGCTACACCTTC
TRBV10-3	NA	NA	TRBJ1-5	CAISEGSAPNQPQHF	TGTGCCATCAGTGAAGGTTCCGCACCAAATCAGCCCCAGCATTTT
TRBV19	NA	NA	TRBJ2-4	CASSIRTLAKNIQYF	TGTGCCAGTAGCATTAGAACCCTAGCCAAAAACATTCAGTACTTC
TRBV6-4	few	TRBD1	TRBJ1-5	CASSAQGGQPQHF	TGTGCCAGCAGCGCCCAGGGGGGGCAGCCCCAGCATTTT
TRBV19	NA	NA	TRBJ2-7	CASSSPYEQYF	TGTGCCAGTAGTTCTCCCTACGAGCAGTACTTC
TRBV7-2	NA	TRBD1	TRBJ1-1	CASSLDRGQTEAFF	TGTGCCAGCAGCTTGGACAGGGGTCAGACTGAAGCTTTCTTT
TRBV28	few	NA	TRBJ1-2	CASSYFGGLDYGYTF	TGTGCCAGCAGTTATTTCGGGGGACTAGACTATGGCTACACCTTC
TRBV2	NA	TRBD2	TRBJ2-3	CASRGGLAPVDTQYF	TGTGCCAGCAGGGGGGGACTAGCTCCGGTAGATACGCAGTATTTT
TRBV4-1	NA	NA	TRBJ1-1	CASSPGRGTTEAFF	TGCGCCAGCAGCCCCGGGCGGGGGACCACTGAAGCTTTCTTT
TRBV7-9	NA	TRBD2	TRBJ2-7	CASSWGLAGGLSYEQYF	TGTGCCAGCAGCTGGGGACTAGCGGGAGGGCTCTCCTACGAGCAGTACTTC
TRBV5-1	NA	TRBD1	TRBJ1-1	CASSPRGTGGSVREMIEAFF	TGCGCCAGCAGCCCGAGAGGGACAGGGGGTTCTGTTAGGGAAATGATTGAAGCTTTCTTT
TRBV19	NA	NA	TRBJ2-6	CASSNHGGSGANVLTF	TGTGCCAGTAGTAACCATGGGGGTTCTGGGGCCAACGTCCTGACTTTC
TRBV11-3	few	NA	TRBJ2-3	CASSPWGLSTDTQYF	TGTGCCAGCAGCCCCTGGGGGCTAAGCACAGATACGCAGTATTTT
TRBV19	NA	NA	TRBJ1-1	CASKPGRYTEAFF	TGTGCCAGTAAGCCGGGGCGTTACACTGAAGCTTTCTTT
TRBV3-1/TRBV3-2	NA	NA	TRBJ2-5	CASSQMETQYF	TGTGCCAGCAGCCAGATGGAGACCCAGTACTTC
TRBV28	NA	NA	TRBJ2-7	CASSFGRRLYEQYF	TGTGCCAGCAGTTTTGGTCGGAGACTCTACGAGCAGTACTTC
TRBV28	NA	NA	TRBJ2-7	CASSSRQGLGEQYF	TGTGCCAGCAGTTCCCGACAGGGACTCGGCGAGCAGTACTTC
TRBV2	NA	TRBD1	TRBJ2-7	CASSSGTGNEQYF	TGTGCCAGCAGTTCCGGGACAGGGAACGAGCAGTACTTC
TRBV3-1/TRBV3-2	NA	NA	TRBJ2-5	CASSQDGAGEETQYF	TGTGCCAGCAGCCAAGATGGGGCAGGCGAAGAGACCCAGTACTTC
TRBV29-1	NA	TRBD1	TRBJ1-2	CSVTGQGTYYTF	TGCAGCGTTACGGGACAGGGGACCTACTACACCTTC
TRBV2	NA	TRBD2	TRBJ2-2	CASTLSGYTGELFF	TGTGCCAGCACCCTTAGCGGGTACACCGGGGAGCTGTTTTTT
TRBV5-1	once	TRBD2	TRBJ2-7	CASSRGTSGSGGSYEQYF	TGCGCCAGCAGCCGCGGGACTAGCGGGAGTGGGGGATCCTACGAGCAGTACTTC
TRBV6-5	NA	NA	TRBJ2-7	CASSPRGPSVEQYF	TGTGCCAGCAGCCCCCGCGGGCCCTCTGTTGAGCAGTACTTC
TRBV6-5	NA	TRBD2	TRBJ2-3	CASKLLAGPTDTQYF	TGTGCCAGCAAACTATTAGCGGGGCCCACAGATACGCAGTATTTT
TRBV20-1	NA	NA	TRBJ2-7	CSASYIDEQYF	TGCAGTGCTAGCTACATAGACGAGCAGTACTTC
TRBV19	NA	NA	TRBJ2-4	CASSIGGIAKNIQYF	TGTGCCAGTAGTATTGGAGGGATAGCCAAAAACATTCAGTACTTC
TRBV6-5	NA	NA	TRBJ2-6	CASRGAGANVLTF	TGTGCCAGCAGGGGCGCTGGGGCCAACGTCCTGACTTTC
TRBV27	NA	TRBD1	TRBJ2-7	CASSPLGQRSYEQYF	TGTGCCAGCAGTCCATTGGGACAGCGATCCTACGAGCAGTACTTC
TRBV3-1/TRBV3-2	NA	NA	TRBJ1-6	CASSQVSAGSNSPLHF	TGTGCCAGCAGCCAAGTATCGGCAGGGAGTAATTCACCCCTCCACTTT
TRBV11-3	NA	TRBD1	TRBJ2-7	CASSSTGDRGEQYF	TGTGCCAGCAGCTCGACAGGGGACCGGGGGGAGCAGTACTTC